This TCR beta chain was sequenced in a study of blood T cell repertoires in COVID-19. Background on the study: Nucleic acid was either cDNA or gDNA, and it came from T cells, B-cell-depleted T cells, or PBMCs.

The protocol was immunoSEQ multiplex PCR, while the TCRdb copy is restricted to in-frame clones and leaves out a portion. The table lists about 300,000 clones, approximately 90% of them singletons. The ends lost 5 bases at V and 5 bases at J; junction bases unmatched: 12. Germline loops: CDR1 WSHSY, CDR2 SAAADI. This CDR3 comprises 16 residues. The receptor was isolated from a woman aged 25 to 39 with COVID-19, enrolled during active disease. The V gene is TRBV10-2, the J gene TRBJ1-5; 7 bases map to TRBD1. The source material was peripheral blood. This CDR3 reads CASSFRGDRRDQPQHF. The CDR3, as DNA: TGCGCCAGCAGTTTCCGAGGGGACAGACGAGATCAGCCCCAGCATTTT.